Listed here is a single T cell receptor beta chain. Its binding antigen is unknown. No quality values exist for individual bases; no much larger clone is one base distant. This sample was included in a study of shared clonotypes between healthy human individuals (dated by TCRdb to 2018 to 2020). Turning to the overall study: A couple of women and a few men aged 18 to 49 years were included in the cohort. For each donor, CD4 naive and CD4 memory were each given three plates, CD8 naive was given two plates, and CD8 memory was given one plate. Blood TCR repertoires of about 5 healthy adults were deeply sequenced to estimate repertoire size and the extent of clonotype sharing between individuals. Libraries were prepared and TCR repertoires were sequenced by different laboratories using diverse techniques, in order to increase sequencing depth and limit assay-specific biases. Leukapheresis yielded between about 0.9 and 9 billion PBMCs per donor. Overall results and qualifications from the work: Even with the large sequencing depth, rarefaction of the sorted-subset datasets indicated that sequencing was incomplete. Naive subsets generally had larger estimated clonotype richness than memory subsets. Because the study included only a small number of donors, the genetic and exposure-history diversity represented was limited. About 5% of naive CD4, 3% to 3.5% of naive CD8, approximately 2% of memory CD4, and roughly 0.4% of memory CD8 clonotypes were shared across a few donors. Pairwise subsampling led to the expectation that sequencing depth would affect the degree of clonotype sharing among donors. Sampling was restricted to blood, and TCR repertoires in tissues likely differ from the TCR repertoires found in blood. Compared with non-shared clonotypes, the clonotypes found in all four sorted-subset donors had higher generation probabilities.

Using the deep immunoSEQ assay, TCR CDR3 regions were amplified from genomic DNA by multiplex PCR. Genomic DNA extracted from each cell subset was distributed evenly over all wells of several immunoSEQ 96-well plates, and each plate served as one replicate. Each replicate PCR for sorted subsets received about 200 ng genomic DNA, equal to around 32,000 T cell genomes. The purified libraries were quantified using a Qubit 3.0 fluorometer, sized with a Bioanalyzer 2100, and then quantified again using the KAPA Library Quantification kit. Every immunoSEQ 96-well plate was sequenced on a dedicated single-read 150-cycle Illumina NextSeq 550 flow cell. The authors processed their data as follows. The immunoSEQ output contained only junctional sequences without quality scores, so filtering could not match that applied to full-length reads. Sequences were annotated with PyIR, a Python wrapper for IgBLAST v1.9, and V/J genes and CDR3 were assigned using IMGT germline references. Reads with weak V/J assignments (E-value above 1e-6), missing CDR3, stop codons, out-of-frame junctions, or ambiguous translated residues were removed. A V3J clonotype was defined by an identical inferred V gene, J gene, and CDR3 amino acid sequence. To compute the percentage overlap between repertoires, the number of shared unique clonotypes was divided by the size of the smaller repertoire. Richness of each repertoire was evaluated using RTK rarefaction, the Chao1 estimator, and Recon v2.1 estimates of unobserved clonotypes. Generation probabilities for all TCRbeta clonotypes obtained by the gDNA method from a handful of donors were computed using OLGA. In TCRdb, the immuneACCESS table is reduced to in-frame sequences with V and J assigned. These tables do not hold every clone; where another copy was compared, an unresolved V gene accounts for under half, and the others remain unexplained. The V and J calls and clone size were taken over from that table, and D and trimming were inferred from the DNA. In this sample the table shows roughly 1,000,000 clones, around three quarters of which occur a single time. In total, the top ten clones hold about 0.52% of the sample.

Donors were healthy HIV-negative adults with no recently reported acute infections or vaccinations. Only Caucasian adults living in Nashville, Tennessee, USA were represented among the donors. Magnetic negative selection was used to enrich CD4+ T cells, after which naive cells were positively selected on CD45RA and the negative fraction became the memory subset. Blood was collected by leukapheresis, and PBMCs were isolated by Ficoll-Histopaque density gradient centrifugation and then cryopreserved in liquid nitrogen vapor phase. Purity and quantity of every magnetically sorted T cell population were checked by analytical flow cytometry. From each sorted fraction, genomic DNA was isolated and quantified by UV absorbance on a Nanodrop 2000c. From the cysteine up to the phenylalanine, the CDR3 has a length of 18 residues. CDR3 DNA is the only sequence kept; it has 54 bases, read in frame from the first base. V has 1 base trimmed and J has 1 base trimmed; junction bases matching no gene number 8. In the germline V gene, CDR1 corresponds to SGHAT and CDR2 to FQNNGV.

The clonotype was recovered from a man between 18 and 35 years old in good health. Some clones in this sample may be carry-over from other donors' samples. This sequence uses TRBV11-2 and TRBJ2-5, with 11 junctional bases fitting TRBD2. Sequencing was carried out using memory CD4+ T cells from PBMCs. Reading the label with the study, this specimen's cell subset or site is: CD45RA-negative fraction. The nucleotide sequence reads as follows: TGTGCCAGCAGCTTAGGGGGACTAGCGGCCCTTAGCCAAGAGACCCAGTACTTC. Its protein is CASSLGGLAALSQETQYF.